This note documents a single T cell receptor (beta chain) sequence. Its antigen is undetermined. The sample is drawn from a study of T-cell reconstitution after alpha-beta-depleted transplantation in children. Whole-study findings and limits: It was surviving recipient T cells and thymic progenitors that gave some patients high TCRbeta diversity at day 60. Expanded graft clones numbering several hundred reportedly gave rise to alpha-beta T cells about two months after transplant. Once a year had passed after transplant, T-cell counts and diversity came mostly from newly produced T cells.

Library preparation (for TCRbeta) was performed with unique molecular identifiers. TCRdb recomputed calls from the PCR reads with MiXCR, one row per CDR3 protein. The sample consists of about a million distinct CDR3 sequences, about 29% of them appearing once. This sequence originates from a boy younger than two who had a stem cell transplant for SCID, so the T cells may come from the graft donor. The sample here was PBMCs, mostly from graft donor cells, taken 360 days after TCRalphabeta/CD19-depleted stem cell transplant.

The CDR3 bases are TGTGCCAGCAGCAAGGGACTAGCTAATGAGCAGTTCTTC. This gives the protein CASSKGLANEQFF. This sequence joins TRBV7-3 and TRBJ2-1; 9 nucleotides agree with TRBD2. CDR3 size: 13 residues. V was pared by 5 bases and J by 7 bases, with 3 bases of the junction left unmatched. CDR1 and CDR2 (germline): SGHTA, FQGTGA.